A selection of T cell receptor beta chains follows, all from one sample in a study of blood T cell repertoires in COVID-19. This table comes from immunoSEQ multiplex PCR, and its TCRdb copy is limited to in-frame clones, with some not included. The table shows 450,000 to 500,000 clones, with 70% to 90% occurring only once. The sequenced sample consisted of peripheral blood. Receptors originate from a human donor in a cohort sampled during active COVID-19. The CDR3 runs from the conserved cysteine through the conserved F or W. The order of the fields is V gene, D gene, J gene, clone size, CDR3 DNA, CDR3 protein. The D gene is left open where the match is weak. Rows give clone size only sometimes, using once, few, many, or a class for an expanded clone.

>TRBV5-6|-|TRBJ2-3|few
TGTGCCAGCAGCTTGGGGACAGTCACAGATACGCAGTATTTT
CASSLGTVTDTQYF
>TRBV6-5|-|TRBJ1-1|once
TGTGCCAGCAGTTACGGGGGCGCGGGCACTGAAGCTTTCTTT
CASSYGGAGTEAFF
>TRBV2|-|TRBJ2-1|-
TGTGCCAGCAGCTCACAACGGGACTCAGAGCAGTTCTTC
CASSSQRDSEQFF
>TRBV2|-|TRBJ2-7|-
TGTGCCAGCAGGGGCGCCTACGAGCAGTACTTC
CASRGAYEQYF
>TRBV9|-|TRBJ2-5|-
TGTGCCAGCAGCGTATCTCCGGCCCCAGGGGAGACCCAGTACTTC
CASSVSPAPGETQYF
>TRBV7-7|TRBD2|TRBJ2-1|-
TGTGCTAGCAGCCTATCGGGACTAGCTTCCCACAATGAGCAGTTCTTC
CASSLSGLASHNEQFF
>TRBV25-1|TRBD1|TRBJ1-6|-
TGTGCCAGCAGTAATCAGGGGGTCCTTAGCCTCCACTTT
CASSNQGVLSLHF
>TRBV2|TRBD1|TRBJ2-2|-
TGTGCCAGCAGTGAAGCACAGGGGGCGGCCGGGGAGCTGTTTTTT
CASSEAQGAAGELFF
>TRBV25-1|-|TRBJ1-2|few
TGTGCCAGCAGTCGAATAAGCGGGTCCTACGGCTACACCTTC
CASSRISGSYGYTF
>TRBV21-1|-|TRBJ2-4|-
TGTGCCAGCAGCCCCCGTCCCGGGACTAGTTTCTTGTCCAAAAACATTCAGTACTTC
CASSPRPGTSFLSKNIQYF
>TRBV11-2|-|TRBJ1-2|-
TGTGCCAGCAGCTTAGATCTAGCCAGTAACTATGGCTACACCTTC
CASSLDLASNYGYTF
>TRBV6-5|TRBD2|TRBJ2-1|-
TGTGCCAGCATGAGAAGCGGGAGATCCTACAATGAGCAGTTCTTC
CASMRSGRSYNEQFF
>TRBV5-6|TRBD1|TRBJ1-2|-
TGTGCCAGCAGCCCGGGACAGGGACACTATGGCTACACCTTC
CASSPGQGHYGYTF
>TRBV9|-|TRBJ2-1|-
TGTGCCAGCAGCGTAGTTGGAGGGAATACCGACAATGAGCAGTTCTTC
CASSVVGGNTDNEQFF
>TRBV4-3|TRBD1|TRBJ2-1|-
TGCGCCAGCAGCCGAGCCCCGACAGGGGTAAATGAGCAGTTCTTC
CASSRAPTGVNEQFF
>TRBV4-1|-|TRBJ1-5|few
TGCGCCAGCAGCCAAGAAAGTGCAGGGCCAAGACAGCCCCAGCATTTT
CASSQESAGPRQPQHF
>TRBV2|-|TRBJ1-2|few
TGTGCCAGCAGCCCCGGGGGTCTTTATGGCTACACCTTC
CASSPGGLYGYTF
>TRBV7-2|-|TRBJ1-5|-
TGTGCCAGCAGCTTTTTTACAGGGAATGGGAATCAGCCCCAGCATTTT
CASSFFTGNGNQPQHF
>TRBV12-3/TRBV12-4|TRBD2|TRBJ2-1|-
TGTGCCAGCAGCCAGCGGGAGGGCCATGAGCAGTTCTTC
CASSQREGHEQFF
>TRBV7-8|TRBD2|TRBJ2-7|-
TGTGCCAGCAGCTTATCATTTAGCGGGGGCTCCTACGAGCAGTACTTC
CASSLSFSGGSYEQYF
>TRBV5-1|TRBD1|TRBJ1-5|-
TGCGCCAGCAGCCTGGGGGACAGGGGAAATCAGCCCCAGCATTTT
CASSLGDRGNQPQHF
>TRBV9|TRBD2|TRBJ2-2|-
TGTGCCAGCAGTAGCGGGAGGGGCAGGTCCGGGGAGCTGTTTTTT
CASSSGRGRSGELFF
>TRBV18|-|TRBJ2-7|-
TGTGCCAGCTCACCCGAAGCCGGTGCAATTTTGGACTTC
CASSPEAGAILDF
>TRBV18|TRBD1|TRBJ1-2|once
TGTGCCAGCTCACTTTTGGACAGGGGAAGAGATGGCTACACCTTC
CASSLLDRGRDGYTF
>TRBV3-1/TRBV3-2|-|TRBJ2-3|-
TGTGCCAGCAGCTCTCGACTAGGGACAGATACGCAGTATTTT
CASSSRLGTDTQYF
>TRBV7-9|TRBD1|TRBJ1-2|-
TGTGCCAGCAGCTTAGACAGGGGGCGCGACTATGGCTACACCTTC
CASSLDRGRDYGYTF
>TRBV27|TRBD1|TRBJ1-1|-
TGTGCCAGCAGTTCGATAACAGGGGGTTGGACTGAAGCTTTCTTT
CASSSITGGWTEAFF
>TRBV5-1|-|TRBJ2-7|-
TGCGCCAGCAGCTTGGCCACGGGATCGGCCGAGCAGTACTTC
CASSLATGSAEQYF
>TRBV6-5|-|TRBJ2-2|-
TGTGCCAGCAGTTATGGAGTGGGGGAGGCCGGGGAGCTGTTTTTT
CASSYGVGEAGELFF
>TRBV5-6|TRBD1|TRBJ2-1|-
TGTGCCAGCAGCTACGACAGGGGGCGTATAGGCAATGAGCAGTTCTTC
CASSYDRGRIGNEQFF
>TRBV5-1|TRBD2|TRBJ2-1|once
TGCGCCAGCAGCTCCGGACTAGCGGGAGTCTACAATGAGCAGTTCTTC
CASSSGLAGVYNEQFF
>TRBV27|TRBD2|TRBJ2-3|-
TGTGCCAGCAGCCGGACTAGCGGGAGGTACACAGATACGCAGTATTTT
CASSRTSGRYTDTQYF
>TRBV28|-|TRBJ2-7|-
TGTGCCAGCAGCACAGGGAAGGCCCCCTACGAGCAGTACTTC
CASSTGKAPYEQYF
>TRBV28|TRBD1|TRBJ1-2|-
TGTGCCAGCAGTCCCGACAGGGTTTATGGCTACACCTTC
CASSPDRVYGYTF
>TRBV6-2/TRBV6-3|-|TRBJ1-5|-
TGTGCCAGCAGTTACGGAAACAGAAATCAGCCCCAGCATTTT
CASSYGNRNQPQHF
>TRBV7-2|-|TRBJ1-6|-
TGTGCCAGCAGCTTAATCCCAGAGGGATCACCCCTCCACTTT
CASSLIPEGSPLHF
>TRBV7-2|TRBD1|TRBJ1-2|-
TGTGCCAGCAGCCCCGAATTCCTACAGGGGTCGTACTATGGCTACACCTTC
CASSPEFLQGSYYGYTF
>TRBV6-4|TRBD1|TRBJ2-1|-
TGTGCCAGCAGTGCCTCCGGGACAGGGATGGCCCAGTTCTTC
CASSASGTGMAQFF
>TRBV5-6|-|TRBJ2-5|-
TGTGCCAGCAGCTTGGTTACAGTACAAGAGACCCAGTACTTC
CASSLVTVQETQYF
>TRBV19|TRBD1|TRBJ1-1|-
TGTGCCAGTAGTAAACAGGGGAATCGGCTGTTGAACACTGAAGCTTTCTTT
CASSKQGNRLLNTEAFF
>TRBV2|-|TRBJ2-3|-
TGTGCCAGCAGTGGACTCCTTGGGGATACGCAGTATTTT
CASSGLLGDTQYF
>TRBV12-5|-|TRBJ1-2|-
TGTGCTAGTGGTTTGGACTTAGGCTACACCTTC
CASGLDLGYTF
>TRBV29-1|-|TRBJ2-7|-
TGCAGCGCAGGGGTAAACTCCTACGAGCAGTACTTC
CSAGVNSYEQYF
>TRBV19|-|TRBJ2-2|-
TGTGCCAGTAGGGGGCTAGCGACGGGGACCGGGGAGCTGTTTTTT
CASRGLATGTGELFF
>TRBV5-1|-|TRBJ1-3|-
TGCGCCAGCAGCCTCGGTGGAGGGGCTAACTCTGGAAACACCATATATTTT
CASSLGGGANSGNTIYF
>TRBV30|-|TRBJ2-2|-
TGTGCCTGTCAACTGTTTTTGACCGGGGAGCTGTTTTTT
CACQLFLTGELFF
>TRBV7-2|TRBD2|TRBJ2-1|-
TGTGCCAGCGGTGCTAGCGGGAGGGCCAATGAGCAGTTCTTC
CASGASGRANEQFF
>TRBV5-4|TRBD2|TRBJ2-6|-
TGTGCCAGCAGCCGCTCCGGGAGGTCTCCCTGGGCCAACGTCCTGACTTTC
CASSRSGRSPWANVLTF
>TRBV23-1|TRBD1|TRBJ2-1|-
TGCGCCAGCAGTCAATGTGGACAGGGGGCGGGTGAGCAGTTCTTC
CASSQCGQGAGEQFF
>TRBV3-1/TRBV3-2|-|TRBJ1-2|-
TGTGCCAGCAGCTCTAGAAGGGAAGGGGAGGGTGGCTACACCTTC
CASSSRREGEGGYTF
>TRBV5-4|-|TRBJ2-3|-
TGTGCCAGCAGCTTTTACCTCGAACGGTCCACAGATACGCAGTATTTT
CASSFYLERSTDTQYF
>TRBV19|TRBD2|TRBJ2-1|-
TGTGCCAGTCGGGGGGGCTCCAGCTCCTACAATGAGCAGTTCTTC
CASRGGSSSYNEQFF
>TRBV28|TRBD1|TRBJ1-2|-
TGTGCCAGCAGTTTATACAGGGGCCATGGCTACACCTTC
CASSLYRGHGYTF
>TRBV9|TRBD1|TRBJ1-4|once
TGTGCCAGCAGCGTCAGGGGGACTAATGAAAAACTGTTTTTT
CASSVRGTNEKLFF
>TRBV10-2|TRBD1|TRBJ2-7|-
TGCGCCAGCAGTGCATACCAGACAGGGAACGAGCAGTACTTC
CASSAYQTGNEQYF
>TRBV18|-|TRBJ1-1|-
TGTGCCAGCTCAGACATGGCGGGGAAGAACACTGAAGCTTTCTTT
CASSDMAGKNTEAFF
>TRBV10-3|TRBD2|TRBJ2-1|-
TGTGCCATCAGTGAGTCGCGTGGGCTAGCGGGAGTAGATGAGCAGTTCTTC
CAISESRGLAGVDEQFF
>TRBV6-5|-|TRBJ2-3|-
TGTGCCAGCATTCTAGACAGCCCCGTCACAGATACGCAGTATTTT
CASILDSPVTDTQYF
>TRBV19|-|TRBJ1-1|-
TGTGCCAGTTTGGGGGGATACACTGAAGCTTTCTTT
CASLGGYTEAFF
>TRBV19|TRBD2|TRBJ2-3|-
TGTGCCAGTAGTGTGACTAGCGGCACAGATACGCAGTATTTT
CASSVTSGTDTQYF